Described below is a single T cell receptor (beta chain) sequence and its context. Antigen: not known. The record originates from a study of cytomegalovirus exposure and HLA in healthy donors. General study points: Reported results showed that the classifier diagnosed cytomegalovirus status with high specificity and sensitivity. Later, an analysis found that TCR clusters from the first cohort tended to co-occur in the 95 to 150 validation repertoires. Some TCR beta chains (around 160 of them) were listed as cytomegalovirus-associated.

From the roughly 110-subject validation cohort, which was separate from the roughly 700-subject first cohort, the donors were drawn. Some clones are missing from TCRdb's copy, which holds only in-frame ones; the method was immunoSEQ multiplex PCR. The sample lists about 110,000 clones; roughly 86% were seen once. Per germline, CDR1 SGHDT and CDR2 YYEEEE. This CDR3 is built from 13 residues. V lost 2 bases, J lost 4 bases, and 2 bases stayed unmatched. Sequenced input: PBMCs. The chain recombines TRBV5-6 with TRBJ2-7; TRBD2 matches at 8 bases. The sequence derives from a woman aged 18 to 35 in good health and CMV-seronegative. The CDR3 coding sequence is TGTGCCAGCAGCTTCCAGCGGGAGTACGAGCAGTACTTC. This translates into CASSFQREYEQYF.